This T cell receptor beta chain was documented in a study of T cells in Graves' hyperthyroidism and ophthalmopathy. Study context: Before any treatment, at initial diagnosis, peripheral blood was collected.

Regarding the study as a whole: Most clonotypes expanded in the thyroid (above 0.001) were also present in blood.

The CDR3 contains 14 residues. Between the trimmed V and J ends, which lost 2 bases and 3 bases, there was a span of 14 bases. Looked up from germline, CDR1 is GTSNPN and CDR2 is SVGIG (reference sequence). Individuals with ophthalmopathy presented a Clinical Activity Score of at least 3, a NOSPECS grade of at least 4 and a duration under 3 months. Patients were excluded because of uncontrolled infection, other autoimmune disease, pregnancy or lactation. Many counts were recorded for this clonotype. The antigen remains undetermined. Regions amplified from RNA transcripts were the TCR beta CDR3 regions. A set of HTBI primers served as the primers for a first-round RT-PCR of the TCR CDR3. MiXCR was run by TCRdb on the multiplex PCR reads, yielding one entry per CDR3 protein. The data hold roughly 560,000 distinct CDR3 sequences, with 14% to 15% observed a single time.

This chain uses TRBV30 with TRBJ2-7; unclear D gene. The source material was blood. The sequence came from a middle-aged woman with Graves' ophthalmopathy. DNA for the CDR3: TGTGCCTGGAGTAACCCTCCTTTCGTCTACGAGCAGTACTTC. Its protein product is CAWSNPPFVYEQYF.